These 17 T cell receptor beta chains were all obtained from the same sample, sequenced in a study of T cells after yellow fever vaccination. TCRdb passed the 5' RACE reads through MiXCR, listing each CDR3 protein once. This sample carries approximately 300,000 distinct CDR3 sequences, about 10% of them seen once, and the ten largest clones take 3% to 4%. The sequences come from CD4+ T cells sorted from PBMCs, collected 45 days after the yellow fever booster vaccination. All receptors come from a man younger than 30 who received the YFV17D yellow fever vaccine.

This clonotype turned up a few times. The chain has TRBV9 and TRBJ2-5; TRBD2 aligns across 7 bases. V lost 0 bases and J lost 1; bases outside the gene matches: 3. The CDR3 covers 15 residues. Germline V gene lookup returns CDR1 SGDLS and CDR2 YYNGEE. CDR3 sequence: CASSVGTSIQETQYF. The CDR3 DNA reads TGTGCCAGCAGCGTAGGGACTAGTATCCAAGAGACCCAGTACTTC. Full variable domain (rest looked up from reference TRBV9 and TRBJ2-5): DSGVTQTPKHLITATGQRVTLRCSPRSGDLSVYWYQQSLDQGLQFLIQYYNGEERAKGNILERFSAQQFPDLHSELNLSSLELGDSALYFCASSVGTSIQETQYFGPGTRLLVL.

There are a few counts of this clonotype. V gene TRBV19 combines with J gene TRBJ1-2; possible D gene TRBD1, 5 bases. Germline V gene data show CDR1 as LNHDA and CDR2 as SQIVND (reference sequence). CDR3 size: 13 residues. Deletions cut 11 bases from V and 4 bases from J, with 17 bases between. The chain's CDR3 is CAPTRQKTYGYTF. DNA for the CDR3: TGTGCCCCCACACGACAGAAAACCTATGGCTACACCTTC.

The V and J genes are TRBV7-2 and TRBJ1-1, with unresolved D. CDR1 SGHTA and CDR2 FQGNSA come from the germline V gene. Trimming left V 7 bases short and J 0 bases short, with 9 bases between. The length of the CDR3 is 13 residues. CDR3 sequence reads: CASTVQMNTEAFF. Here the CDR3 DNA reads TGTGCCAGCACTGTACAGATGAACACTGAAGCTTTCTTT.

The chain joins TRBV19 to TRBJ2-7; TRBD1 might be the D (5 bases). CDR3 length: 14 amino acids. The V gene lost 8 bases and the J gene lost 8 bases, with 22 bases spanning the gap. Germline V lookup: CDR1 LNHDA, CDR2 SQIVND (reference sequence). CDR3 loop: CASAPWGDTDKQYF. CDR3 sequence (DNA): TGTGCCAGTGCCCCTTGGGGCGATACGGATAAGCAGTACTTC. The entire variable domain, with the rest obtained from reference TRBV19 and TRBJ2-7, is as follows: DGGITQSPKYLFRKEGQNVTLSCEQNLNHDAMYWYRQDPGQGLRLIYYSQIVNDFQKGDIAEGYSVSREKKESFPLTVTSAQKNPTAFYLCASAPWGDTDKQYFGPGTRLTVT.

Only a few counts were recorded for this clonotype. The chain recombines TRBV28 with TRBJ2-7; the match to TRBD2 covers 8 bases. Trimming took 6 bases from V and 11 from J; bases not matched to a gene: 6. From germline, CDR1 is MDHEN and CDR2 SYDVKM. This CDR3 is 11 amino acids long. The CDR3 bases are TGTGCCAGCAGAATTAGCGGGGCCGAGTACTTC. This sequence encodes CASRISGAEYF.

The CDR3 DNA reads TGTGCCAGCAGGGGGACAGGGTACGGTCCAAATTCACCCCTCCACTTT. It translates to CASRGTGYGPNSPLHF. This chain links TRBV6-5 with TRBJ1-6, with TRBD1 matching over 9 bases. The germline CDR1 and CDR2 sequences are MNHEY and SVGAGI. The length of the CDR3 is 16 residues. V lost 6 bases to trimming and J lost 7 bases; unmatched junction nucleotides: 10.

The chain couples TRBV12-3 or TRBV12-4 to TRBJ1-6; no clear D. The ends were cut back, 6 bases at V and 7 bases at J, with 13 bases in the middle. The CDR3 totals 14 residues. This chain's CDR3 is CASRRRDLNSPLHF. Here the CDR3 DNA reads TGTGCCAGCAGGCGGAGGGATTTGAATTCACCCCTCCACTTT.

The chain couples TRBV7-2 to TRBJ2-7; possibly TRBD1 for D (6 bases). The V and J ends lost 5 bases and 4 bases respectively, with 12 bases between them. From germline, CDR1 is SGHTA and CDR2 FQGNSA. There are 13 residues in the CDR3. Here the CDR3 DNA reads TGTGCCAGCAGCAGGACAGTCGGTTACGAGCAGTACTTC. It encodes CASSRTVGYEQYF.

This chain links TRBV6-2 or TRBV6-3 with TRBJ1-6; D gene ambiguous. V lost 2 bases to trimming and J lost 7 bases, with 9 bases between them. Germline CDR1 is MNHEY and CDR2 is SVGEGT. The CDR3 spans 14 residues. This CDR3 reads CASSYGPGNSPLHF. The CDR3 region has the DNA TGTGCCAGCAGTTACGGTCCGGGGAATTCACCCCTCCACTTT.

The rearrangement uses TRBV29-1 and TRBJ2-2; D uncertain. The length of the CDR3 is 14 residues. CDR1 is SQVTM, CDR2 ANQGSEA, per germline. With 5 bases removed from V and 1 base from J, the gap between germline ends came to 11 bases. The CDR3 region has the DNA TGCAGCGTTAACCGTCCAGAGAACACCGGGGAGCTGTTTTTT. It encodes CSVNRPENTGELFF.

There are a few counts of this clonotype. The rearrangement links TRBV7-2 to TRBJ1-4, with D perhaps matching TRBD1 (6 bases). The V end was cut by 5 bases, the J end by 0 bases, with 10 bases between. Germline V gene lookup returns CDR1 SGHTA and CDR2 FQGNSA. The CDR3 is 15 residues long. Here the CDR3 DNA reads TGTGCCAGCAGCGACCAGGGGCCAACTAATGAAAAACTGTTTTTT. It specifies CASSDQGPTNEKLFF.

Only a few counts were recorded for this clonotype. The chain's CDR3 is CSATEDEYQETQYF. The CDR3 DNA reads TGCAGTGCTACCGAGGATGAGTACCAAGAGACCCAGTACTTC. The rearrangement links TRBV20-1 to TRBJ2-5, with unresolved D. The CDR3 consists of 14 residues. Per germline, CDR1 DFQATT and CDR2 SNEGSKA (reference sequence). Trimming removed 4 bases at V and 0 bases at J, with 12 bases between.

This clonotype was recorded many times. The V gene is TRBV7-9, the J gene TRBJ2-1, with D perhaps TRBD2 (5 bases). CDR1 and CDR2 from the germline V gene are SEHNR and FQNEAQ (reference sequence). This CDR3 comprises 14 residues. V lost 3 bases and J 4 bases, leaving 10 bases between the germline ends. The CDR3 DNA follows: TGTGCCAGCAGCTTTTTACGGGGTTACAATGAGCAGTTCTTC. The encoded protein is CASSFLRGYNEQFF.

A few counts support this clonotype. The chain joins TRBV3-1 to TRBJ1-5; tentatively, D is TRBD1 (5 bases). This CDR3 contains 16 residues. Germline loops: CDR1 LGHDT, CDR2 YNNKEL (reference sequence). With 1 base removed from V and 6 bases from J, the gap between germline ends came to 16 bases. The CDR3 DNA sequence: TGTGCCAGCAGCCAAGGTGGGGGTCAGGGAGGTCAGCCCCAGCATTTT. Amino acids: CASSQGGGQGGQPQHF.

This clonotype was recorded at least ten times. The V call is TRBV18, the J call TRBJ1-1; 7 bases line up with TRBD1. The CDR3 consists of 14 residues. V was pared by 5 bases and J by 2 bases, with 5 bases of the junction left unmatched. The V gene's germline CDR1 is KGHSH and CDR2 LQKENI. CDR3 in DNA: TGTGCCAGCTCAGCCGGGACAGATAACACTGAAGCTTTCTTT. This codes for CASSAGTDNTEAFF.

The gene calls are TRBV27 and TRBJ2-2; D call uncertain. Germline loops: CDR1 MNHEY, CDR2 SMNVEV (reference sequence). This CDR3 region has 17 residues. Trimming took 4 bases from V and 0 from J, leaving 15 bases between them. CDR3 loop: CASSSSGRYSNTGELFF. CDR3 coding DNA: TGTGCCAGCAGTTCCTCAGGACGGTATTCGAACACCGGGGAGCTGTTTTTT.

This rearrangement joins TRBV12-3 or TRBV12-4 to TRBJ1-3; possibly TRBD1 for D (6 bases). Trimming stripped 6 bases from V and 2 bases from J, with 8 bases between. This CDR3 has 13 amino acids. The CDR3 coding sequence is TGTGCCAGCAGCAGGGGAACTGGAAACACCATATATTTT. Its protein product is CASSRGTGNTIYF.